In its sample, the clone carrying this T cell receptor beta chain was seen once. The record originates from a study of control samples from healthy donors and cancer patients. Between the trimmed V and J ends, which lost 3 bases and 6 bases, there was a span of 18 bases. The CDR3 totals 15 residues. Germline values: CDR1 MRHNA, CDR2 SNTAGT. TCRdb's copy holds only in-frame clones and misses some; the assay was immunoSEQ multiplex PCR. The sample shows around 30,000 clones, more than 85% of them seen only once. The genes are TRBV6-4 and TRBJ2-7, with D maybe TRBD1 (6 bases). The sample comprised PBMCs. The source of this sequence is a woman aged 40 to 50 with lung cancer. CDR3 residues: CASSDDGGPLSEQYF. The DNA of the CDR3 is TGTGCCAGCAGTGATGATGGGGGCCCTTTGAGCGAGCAGTACTTC.